This entry lists 25 T cell receptor beta chains sequenced from one sample in a study of PD-1 blockade in classical Hodgkin lymphoma. Produced via immunoSEQ multiplex PCR; TCRdb's table is partial and in-frame only. The table lists over 11,000 clones, about 78% of them singletons. All patients relapsed after autologous stem cell transplantation, and brentuximab vedotin exposure varied. The input for sequencing was peripheral blood mononuclear cells (PBMCs), taken before the second cycle of nivolumab. These TCRs come from a human donor with classical Hodgkin lymphoma.

V usage is TRBV7-8 and J usage is TRBJ1-2; the D is unclear. Germline CDR1 reads SGHVS; CDR2 reads FQNEAQ. The length of the CDR3 is 14 residues. Trimming stripped 1 base from V and 2 bases from J, with 8 bases between. This chain's CDR3 is CASSLGRVNYGYTF. In DNA form, the CDR3 reads TGTGCCAGCAGCTTAGGAAGGGTAAACTATGGCTACACCTTC.

V gene TRBV6-6 combines with J gene TRBJ2-7; D may correspond to TRBD1 or TRBD2 (5 bases each). V lost 5 bases and J lost 4, with 21 bases in between. Germline-derived CDR1 and CDR2 are MNHNY and SVGAGI (reference sequence). This CDR3 spans 16 amino acids. Here the CDR3 DNA reads TGTGCCAGCAGTGTACCCCTCGGGGCATTTGCGTACGAGCAGTACTTC. Translating gives CASSVPLGAFAYEQYF.

The V and J genes are TRBV6-1 and TRBJ1-1; a possible D gene is TRBD1 (5 bases). In germline, CDR1 is MNHNS, CDR2 SASEGT. Deletions cut 6 bases from V and 0 bases from J, with 8 bases between. This CDR3 has 13 amino acids. The CDR3 here is CASRPRVNTEAFF. The CDR3 DNA sequence: TGTGCCAGCAGACCCAGGGTGAACACTGAAGCTTTCTTT.

The V gene is TRBV5-1, the J gene TRBJ2-3; 10 bases map to TRBD2. CDR1 is SGHRS, CDR2 YFSETQ, per germline. This CDR3 is built from 15 residues. The ends lost 3 bases at V and 2 bases at J; junction bases unmatched: 3. CDR3 loop: CASSSLAGDTDTQYF. CDR3 in DNA: TGCGCCAGCAGCTCTCTAGCGGGGGACACAGATACGCAGTATTTT.

The J gene is TRBJ2-7, the V gene TRBV7-8; D remains unclear. Trimming shortened V by 2 bases and J by 5 bases, and 4 bases separated the two germline ends. Germline V gene data show CDR1 as SGHVS and CDR2 as FQNEAQ. The CDR3 runs to 11 residues. The CDR3 DNA reads TGTGCCAGCAGCTTACTGCACGAGCAGTACTTC. Its translation is CASSLLHEQYF.

V is TRBV4-2 and J is TRBJ1-1, with 7 bases matching TRBD1. CDR1 is LGHNA, CDR2 YNFKEQ, per germline. CDR3 length: 17 amino acids. With 1 base clipped from V and 1 base from J, the junction kept 9 bases outside the gene matches. The DNA for the CDR3 is TGTGCCAGCAGCCAAGGGTTTGGAAACAGGGGGAACACTGAAGCTTTCTTT. It codes for CASSQGFGNRGNTEAFF.

This chain uses TRBV28 with TRBJ2-3; TRBD1 might be the D (5 bases). Per germline, CDR1 MDHEN and CDR2 SYDVKM. V lost 5 bases to trimming and J lost 0 bases, with 12 bases between them. The CDR3 consists of 15 residues. CDR3 loop: CASSPTGFSTDTQYF. CDR3 coding DNA: TGTGCCAGCAGTCCAACAGGATTCAGCACAGATACGCAGTATTTT.

This clone came up once. This chain connects TRBV4-3 to TRBJ1-5; D ambiguous. This CDR3 has 14 amino acids. The V gene's germline CDR1 is LGHNA and CDR2 YSLEER. The V end was cut by 1 base, the J end by 6 bases, with 10 bases between. CDR3 bases: TGCGCCAGCAGCCAAGTTGCCGGGAGTCAGCCCCAGCATTTT. It translates to CASSQVAGSQPQHF.

This chain joins TRBV7-6 and TRBJ2-2; D not resolved. This CDR3 is 13 amino acids long. Per the germline V gene, CDR1 is SGHVS and CDR2 is FNYEAQ. Trimming took off 0 bases at V and 3 bases at J, with 2 bases between the two ends. CDR3 bases: TGTGCCAGCAGCTTAGCTTACACCGGGGAGCTGTTTTTT. It is translated as CASSLAYTGELFF.

V usage is TRBV5-1 and J usage is TRBJ1-6, with 7 bases matching TRBD1. CDR1 is SGHRS and CDR2 is YFSETQ in the germline V gene. V was clipped by 0 bases and J by 0 bases; unmatched bases: 6. The CDR3 sequence is 18 residues long. CDR3 sequence reads: CASSLVGQRSSYNSPLHF. CDR3 DNA: TGCGCCAGCAGCTTGGTGGGACAGCGGAGCTCCTATAATTCACCCCTCCACTTT.

CDR3 DNA sequence: TGTGCCAGCAGCACCCCTAACTCTGGAAACACCATATATTTT. As protein: CASSTPNSGNTIYF. V is TRBV7-9 and J is TRBJ1-3; no definite D call. Trimming took 5 bases from V and 0 from J, leaving 8 bases between them. The CDR3 has 14 residues. Germline V lookup: CDR1 SEHNR, CDR2 FQNEAQ (reference sequence).

The V gene is TRBV18, the J gene TRBJ2-7; 8 bases map to TRBD1. V lost 4 bases to trimming and J lost 5 bases; unmatched junction nucleotides: 10. The germline V gene has CDR1 KGHSH and CDR2 LQKENI. The CDR3 is 15 residues long. This CDR3 is CASSLNAATGDEQYF. The CDR3 DNA sequence: TGTGCCAGCTCACTTAATGCGGCGACAGGGGACGAGCAGTACTTC.

The V gene is TRBV23-1, the J gene TRBJ2-5, with TRBD1 identical over 8 bases. TRBV23-1 carries the ORF label, with uncertain function. V lost 7 bases and J lost 2; bases outside the gene matches: 6. The CDR3 consists of 14 residues. The CDR3, as DNA: TGCGCCAGCACATGGACAGGGCGGCAAGAGACCCAGTACTTC. This sequence encodes CASTWTGRQETQYF.

V is TRBV30 and J is TRBJ2-2; no clear D gene. There are 12 residues in the CDR3. The germline CDR1 and CDR2 sequences are GTSNPN and SVGIG (reference sequence). V was cut by 1 base and J by 7 bases, with 7 bases left in between. The CDR3 region is CAWSGTGGELFF. CDR3 coding DNA: TGTGCCTGGAGTGGAACGGGCGGGGAGCTGTTTTTT.

The gene calls are TRBV9 and TRBJ2-7; a weak D match, TRBD1 (6 bases). The CDR3 covers 17 residues. CDR1 and CDR2 (germline): SGDLS, YYNGEE. The V and J ends lost 0 bases and 5 bases respectively, with 21 bases between them. The CDR3 DNA reads as TGTGCCAGCAGCGTAGCTTCGAACAGGGAGAGAAGCGACGAGCAGTACTTC. Protein sequence: CASSVASNRERSDEQYF.

The rearrangement uses TRBV11-2 and TRBJ2-7; the D is unclear. Trimming stripped 5 bases from V and 3 bases from J, with 5 bases between. CDR1 and CDR2 from the germline V gene are SGHAT and FQNNGV. The CDR3 is 11 residues long. The CDR3 region is CASSAIYEQYF. CDR3 bases: TGTGCCAGCAGCGCAATCTACGAGCAGTACTTC.

The sample holds one count of this clone. The V call is TRBV5-4, the J call TRBJ2-3, with no clear D. Trimming removed 0 bases from V and 2 bases from J, with 10 bases in between. This CDR3 has 15 residues. The germline V gene has CDR1 SGHNT and CDR2 YYREEE (reference sequence). CDR3 in DNA: TGTGCCAGCAGCTTGGACCAGACTCACACAGATACGCAGTATTTT. This sequence encodes CASSLDQTHTDTQYF.

In this sample, this clone turned up once. Other DNA sequences in this specimen translate into the identical CDR3. The J gene is TRBJ2-7, the V gene TRBV5-1; D gene unclear. The CDR3 sequence is 14 residues long. CDR1 is SGHRS, CDR2 YFSETQ, per germline. Trimming removed 0 bases from V and 2 bases from J, with 9 bases in between. The DNA of the CDR3 is TGCGCCAGCAGCTTGGGCAGGATAACCTACGAGCAGTACTTC. This sequence encodes CASSLGRITYEQYF.

This chain uses TRBV5-6 with TRBJ2-7, with a weak D call TRBD2 (7 bases). The V gene lost 5 bases and the J gene lost 2 bases, with 26 bases spanning the gap. This CDR3 contains 18 residues. Germline CDR1 is SGHDT and CDR2 is YYEEEE. In DNA, the CDR3 is TGTGCCAGCAGTTCCTCCTTAGGGGGGGTTGGTGGGGCCTACGAGCAGTACTTC. This encodes CASSSSLGGVGGAYEQYF.

V and J are TRBV7-2 and TRBJ2-7; 10 bases map to TRBD2. V gave up 5 bases and J gave up 1 base; unmatched junction bases: 5. This CDR3 is 15 amino acids long. CDR1 and CDR2 (germline): SGHTA, FQGNSA. The DNA for the CDR3 is TGTGCCAGCAGCCTCTGGACTAGCGGATCCTACGAGCAGTACTTC. It encodes CASSLWTSGSYEQYF.

DNA of the CDR3: TGTGCCAGCAGCCCTCCCGTAGGGGTTATGAACACTGAAGCTTTCTTT. Protein product: CASSPPVGVMNTEAFF. The V call is TRBV7-2, the J call TRBJ1-1; the D gene is possibly TRBD1 (5 bases). The CDR3 contains 16 residues. V was cut by 5 bases and J by 0 bases, with 16 bases left in between. Germline-derived CDR1 and CDR2 are SGHTA and FQGNSA.

This chain links TRBV9 with TRBJ2-1; D gene unclear. CDR1 SGDLS and CDR2 YYNGEE come from the germline V gene. The CDR3 extends over 15 amino acids. Trimming removed 3 bases from V and 2 bases from J, with 12 bases in between. The CDR3: CASSAGTAAYNEQFF. DNA for the CDR3: TGTGCCAGCAGCGCGGGCACGGCCGCCTACAATGAGCAGTTCTTC.

CDR3 loop: CASSLGSATDTQYF. For the CDR3, the DNA is TGCGCCAGCAGCCTCGGGAGTGCCACAGATACGCAGTATTTT. The V gene is TRBV4-3, the J gene TRBJ2-3, with D maybe TRBD2 (6 bases). CDR1 and CDR2 from the germline V gene are LGHNA and YSLEER. This CDR3 is built from 14 residues. The V and J ends lost 4 bases and 2 bases respectively, with 10 bases between them.

The DNA for the CDR3 is TGTGCCAGCAGTGACCAGGGACCCCCCTATGGCTACACCTTC. Residues: CASSDQGPPYGYTF. The chain employs TRBV6-1 and TRBJ1-2, with D tentatively TRBD1 (5 bases). V lost 3 bases to trimming and J lost 4 bases, with 12 bases between them. This CDR3 contains 14 residues. Germline CDR1 and CDR2: MNHNS and SASEGT.

The rearrangement joins TRBV7-2 to TRBJ1-4; D not certain. The CDR3 covers 13 residues. The germline CDR1 and CDR2 sequences are SGHTA and FQGNSA. Trimming pared 0 bases from V and 12 bases from J, leaving 11 bases between. CDR3 DNA: TGTGCCAGCAGCTTAGCGCTAAGGTCTGAACTGTTTTTT. Protein product: CASSLALRSELFF.